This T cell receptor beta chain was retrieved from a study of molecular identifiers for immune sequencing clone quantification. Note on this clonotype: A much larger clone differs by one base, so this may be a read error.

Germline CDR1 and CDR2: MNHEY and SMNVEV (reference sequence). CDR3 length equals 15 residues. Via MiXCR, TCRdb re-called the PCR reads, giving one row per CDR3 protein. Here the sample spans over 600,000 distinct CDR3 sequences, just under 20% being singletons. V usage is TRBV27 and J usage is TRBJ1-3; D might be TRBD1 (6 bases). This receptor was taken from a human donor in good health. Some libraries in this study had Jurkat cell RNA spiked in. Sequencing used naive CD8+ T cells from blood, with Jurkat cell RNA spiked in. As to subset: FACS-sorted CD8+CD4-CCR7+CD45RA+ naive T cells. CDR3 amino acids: CASRRDTNTGDTIYF. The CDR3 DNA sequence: TGTGCCAGCAGACGGGACACGAACACTGGAGACACCATATATTTT.